This TCR beta chain was sequenced in a study of blood T cell repertoires in COVID-19. The trim removed 5 bases at V and 7 bases at J, leaving 12 bases unmatched. The CDR3 length is 16 residues. Germline V gene sequence: CDR1 SEHNR, CDR2 FQNEAQ (reference sequence). Produced via immunoSEQ multiplex PCR; TCRdb's table is partial and in-frame only. The sample lists approximately 100,000 clones, about 87% occurring once. This rearrangement joins TRBV7-9 to TRBJ1-4; 8 bases are a match to TRBD1. The sequence was obtained from a human donor with COVID-19, enrolled during active disease. The donor label of this sample is uncertain. What was sequenced was peripheral blood. The CDR3 spells CASSPGQGEYGEKLFF. The CDR3 DNA follows: TGTGCCAGCAGCCCAGGACAGGGCGAATATGGTGAAAAACTGTTTTTT.